Listed here is a single T cell receptor (beta chain). The junction had 4 bases not matched to a gene; V was cut back by 6 bases and J by 1 base. This CDR3 is 14 amino acids long. CDR1 is ENHRY, CDR2 SYGVKD, per germline. In the authors' workflow: The authors estimated nucleated cell counts from reference gene primer amplification. Some clones are missing from TCRdb's copy, which holds only in-frame ones; the method was immunoSEQ multiplex PCR. That table gives V, J and clone size, and the DNA gave D and trimming. Found here are 150,000 or so clones, just over 85% of them singletons; the top ten hold over 8%. This sample stems from a study of blood T cell repertoires in COVID-19. Study in general: The analysed material was cDNA or gDNA that came from T cells, B-cell-depleted T cells, or PBMCs.

The sequenced material came from peripheral blood. This clonotype was sampled from a woman aged 55-70 years with acute or convalescent COVID-19. The genes are TRBV10-3 and TRBJ1-1; 8 bases align to TRBD1. The CDR3 spells CAIRGQGENTEAFF. In nucleotides, the CDR3 is TGTGCCATCAGAGGACAGGGTGAGAACACTGAAGCTTTCTTT.